Following are 10 T cell receptor beta chains from one sample sequenced in a study of response to subunit inactivated influenza vaccine. TCRdb re-analysed the RT-PCR reads in MiXCR, keeping a single row per CDR3 protein. The table records roughly 700,000 distinct CDR3 sequences, around 14% of them present only once. This sample comprised PBMCs from blood, obtained around 15 days before vaccination. The receptors were gathered from a man between 50 and 59 years old who received an inactivated influenza vaccine.

The chain couples TRBV5-5 to TRBJ2-5; 11 nucleotides agree with TRBD2. Germline CDR1 is SGHKS and CDR2 is YYEKEE (reference sequence). The CDR3 spans 17 residues. Trimming cost V 4 bases and J 4 bases; bases outside gene matches: 12. The CDR3 loop is CASSGPSGGWASETQYF. CDR3 nucleotides: TGTGCCAGCAGCGGGCCTAGCGGGGGGTGGGCCTCAGAGACCCAGTACTTC.

This clonotype was counted a few times. The chain has TRBV10-3 and TRBJ2-1; 10 bases fit TRBD2. The CDR3 consists of 16 residues. V lost 0 bases and J lost 9; bases outside the gene matches: 8. Germline V gene data show CDR1 as ENHRY and CDR2 as SYGVKD. The CDR3 sequence: CAISESNLAGDGEQFF. The CDR3 coding sequence is TGTGCCATCAGTGAGTCGAACCTAGCGGGGGACGGTGAGCAGTTCTTC.

This clonotype was observed a handful of times. The chain employs TRBV11-1 and TRBJ2-1, with D possibly matching TRBD2 (6 bases). The CDR3 contains 16 residues. Trimming stripped 1 base from V and 2 bases from J, with 12 bases between. Per germline, CDR1 SGHAT and CDR2 FQDESV (reference sequence). This chain's CDR3 is CASSLGATSPYNEQFF. The CDR3, as DNA: TGTGCCAGCAGCTTAGGTGCGACTAGTCCCTACAATGAGCAGTTCTTC.

V usage is TRBV5-1 and J usage is TRBJ2-7, with 7 positions matching TRBD2. Germline CDR1 is SGHRS and CDR2 is YFSETQ. The length of the CDR3 is 16 residues. The V segment lost 0 bases and the J segment 6 bases; nucleotides outside the gene matches: 12. The CDR3 DNA follows: TGCGCCAGCAGCTTGGCGGCGGGCCGGGGGGTCGGCGAGCAGTACTTC. Amino acids: CASSLAAGRGVGEQYF.

This clonotype was detected ten times or more. The CDR3 spells CASREQGSTSPLHF. DNA of the CDR3: TGTGCCAGCAGGGAACAGGGCTCCACCTCACCCCTCCACTTT. The chain joins TRBV7-8 to TRBJ1-6; D is perhaps TRBD1 (6 bases). Between the trimmed V and J ends, which lost 6 bases and 10 bases, there was a span of 16 bases. The CDR3 covers 14 residues. The germline CDR1 and CDR2 sequences are SGHVS and FQNEAQ.

The chain links TRBV10-3 to TRBJ2-7; maybe TRBD1 (7 bases). This CDR3 is built from 16 residues. CDR1 and CDR2 from the germline V gene are ENHRY and SYGVKD. Trimming stripped 2 bases from V and 4 bases from J, with 18 bases between. In nucleotides, the CDR3 is TGTGCCATCAGTGAGGCCCAAGCGGGCAGGGGGTACGAGCAGTACTTC. Translating gives CAISEAQAGRGYEQYF.

This clonotype was picked up a small number of times. The V gene is TRBV20-1, the J gene TRBJ2-7; 10 bases are shared with TRBD2. The trim removed 0 bases at V and 3 bases at J, leaving 5 bases unmatched. Germline CDR1 and CDR2: DFQATT and SNEGSKA (reference sequence). This CDR3 comprises 15 residues. CDR3 sequence reads: CSARDAASGGYEQYF. The DNA for the CDR3 is TGCAGTGCTAGAGACGCGGCTAGCGGGGGCTACGAGCAGTACTTC.

V gene TRBV14 combines with J gene TRBJ2-3; D is undetermined. Per germline, CDR1 SGHDN and CDR2 FVKESK. CDR3 length: 13 residues. V dropped 5 bases and J dropped 4 bases, with 10 bases sitting between them. The CDR3 DNA reads as TGTGCCAGCAGCTTCCTGCCCGCAGATACGCAGTATTTT. Protein: CASSFLPADTQYF. Complete variable domain (other parts from reference TRBV14 and TRBJ2-3): EAGVTQFPSHSVIEKGQTVTLRCDPISGHDNLYWYRRVMGKEIKFLLHFVKESKQDESGMPNNRFLAERTGGTYSTLKVQPAELEDSGVYFCASSFLPADTQYFGPGTRLTVL.

The CDR3 sequence is CASSRDRTSYEQYF. CDR3 DNA sequence: TGTGCCAGCAGCCGGGACAGAACTTCCTACGAGCAGTACTTC. The V gene is TRBV12-3 or TRBV12-4, the J gene TRBJ2-7; 7 positions agree with TRBD1. The CDR3 length is 14 residues. V lost 6 bases, J lost 1 base, and 6 bases stayed unmatched.

This chain joins TRBV3-1 and TRBJ2-1; TRBD1 agrees at 7 bases. CDR3 length: 16 amino acids. Trimming at V came to 1 base and at J to 0 bases, leaving 3 bases not matched to a gene. In germline, CDR1 is LGHDT, CDR2 YNNKEL (reference sequence). DNA of the CDR3: TGTGCCAGCAGCCAAGGCAGGGGGAGCTCCTACAATGAGCAGTTCTTC. This translates into CASSQGRGSSYNEQFF.